The sequence of this TCR beta chain was determined in a study of long-term antiretroviral therapy in people with HIV. The germline gives CDR1 MNHEY, CDR2 SMNVEV (reference sequence). The CDR3 has 13 residues. V was pared by 2 bases and J by 6 bases, with 7 bases between. Version v3.0 of the immunoSEQ assay ran at survey level. The repertoire was sequenced with immunoSEQ multiplex PCR; TCRdb's copy has only in-frame clones and lacks some. The sample carries under 10,000 clones, 81% recorded once. The sample here was unsorted PBMCs, taken 0.7 years after starting antiretroviral therapy. The receptor comes from a man aged 35-49 years with HIV. The chain couples TRBV27 to TRBJ2-2; the D is unclear. CDR3 bases: TGTGCCAGCAGTTTAGGGTTCGCCGGGGAGCTGTTTTTT. Its protein is CASSLGFAGELFF.